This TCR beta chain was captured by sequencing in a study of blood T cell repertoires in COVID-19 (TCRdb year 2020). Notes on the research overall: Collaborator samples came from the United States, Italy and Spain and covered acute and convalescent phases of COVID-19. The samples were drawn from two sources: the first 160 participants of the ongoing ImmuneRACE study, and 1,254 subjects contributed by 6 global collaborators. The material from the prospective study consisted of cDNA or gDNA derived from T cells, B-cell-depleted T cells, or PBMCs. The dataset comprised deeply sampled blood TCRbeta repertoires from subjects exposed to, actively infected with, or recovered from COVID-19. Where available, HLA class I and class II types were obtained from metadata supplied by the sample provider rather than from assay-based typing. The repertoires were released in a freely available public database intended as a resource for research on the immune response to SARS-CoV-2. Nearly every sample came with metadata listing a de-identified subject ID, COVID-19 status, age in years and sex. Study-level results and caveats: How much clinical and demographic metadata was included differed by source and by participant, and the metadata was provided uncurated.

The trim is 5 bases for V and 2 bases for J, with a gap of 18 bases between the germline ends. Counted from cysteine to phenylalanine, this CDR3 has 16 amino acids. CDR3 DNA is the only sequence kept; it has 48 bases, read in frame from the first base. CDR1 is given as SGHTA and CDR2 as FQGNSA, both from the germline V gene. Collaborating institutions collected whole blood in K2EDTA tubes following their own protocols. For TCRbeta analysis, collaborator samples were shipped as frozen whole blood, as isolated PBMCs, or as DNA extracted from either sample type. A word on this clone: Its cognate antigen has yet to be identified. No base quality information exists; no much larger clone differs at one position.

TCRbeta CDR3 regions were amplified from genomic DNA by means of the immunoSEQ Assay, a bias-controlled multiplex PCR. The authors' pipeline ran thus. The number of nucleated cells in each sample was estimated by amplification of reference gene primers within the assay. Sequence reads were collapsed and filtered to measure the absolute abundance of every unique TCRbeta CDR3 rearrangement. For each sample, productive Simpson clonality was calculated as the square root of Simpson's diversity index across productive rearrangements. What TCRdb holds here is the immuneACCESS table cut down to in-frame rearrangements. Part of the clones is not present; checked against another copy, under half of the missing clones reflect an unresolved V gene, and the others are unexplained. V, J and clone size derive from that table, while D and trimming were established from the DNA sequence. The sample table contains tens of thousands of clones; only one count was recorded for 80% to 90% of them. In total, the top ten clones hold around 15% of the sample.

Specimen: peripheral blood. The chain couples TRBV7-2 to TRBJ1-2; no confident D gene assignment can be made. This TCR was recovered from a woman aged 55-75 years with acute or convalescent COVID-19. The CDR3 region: CASSPPISAGNYGYTF. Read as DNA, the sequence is TGTGCCAGCAGCCCACCTATTTCGGCAGGCAACTATGGCTACACCTTC.